The rows below give T cell receptor beta chains drawn from one sample of a study of patients and donors after allogeneic stem cell transplantation. TCRdb used MiXCR to reprocess the RT-PCR reads, holding one entry per CDR3 protein. The data show about 960,000 distinct CDR3 sequences, about 20% seen once. The specimen sequenced was blood, either unsorted or a sorted T cell fraction (not recorded which). The receptors derive from a human donor who was either an allogeneic HSCT recipient or a stem cell or donor lymphocyte infusion donor (not recorded which). It is not recorded whose cells these are; they may come from a transplant donor. Each CDR3 is given with its conserved first and last residue. A D gene is named only where the DNA matches it firmly. The size entry is marked missing in some rows and otherwise reads once, few, many or a size class.

J gene | V gene | clone size | D gene | CDR3 DNA | CDR3 protein
TRBJ2-1 | TRBV24-1 | NA | NA | TGTGCCACCAGTGACCGTCCGGACCCAAAGGATGAGCAGTTCTTC | CATSDRPDPKDEQFF
TRBJ2-2 | TRBV15 | few | TRBD1 | TGTGCCACCAGCAGCGGACAGGGCGCGAACACCGGGGAGCTGTTTTTT | CATSSGQGANTGELFF
TRBJ2-7 | TRBV12-3/TRBV12-4 | NA | TRBD1 | TGTGCCAGCAGTCGCGGACAGGGACAGTACTTC | CASSRGQGQYF
TRBJ1-6 | TRBV4-1 | few | TRBD1 | TGCGCCAGCAGCCAATTACAGGGGAATTCACCCCTCCACTTT | CASSQLQGNSPLHF
TRBJ2-5 | TRBV18 | few | NA | TGTGCCAGCTCACCAATAGGGGTTGGAGAGACCCAGTACTTC | CASSPIGVGETQYF
TRBJ1-1 | TRBV7-3 | NA | TRBD1 | TGTGCCAGCAGCCCTCGGGGGACAGCGAACACTGAAGCTTTCTTT | CASSPRGTANTEAFF
TRBJ1-1 | TRBV5-1 | NA | NA | TGCGCCAGCAGCTTTGCGTCGAGCCCGAACACTGAAGCTTTCTTT | CASSFASSPNTEAFF
TRBJ2-7 | TRBV29-1 | few | TRBD1 | TGCAGCGTTGAGTCGGACAGGACCTACGAGCAGTACTTC | CSVESDRTYEQYF
TRBJ2-7 | TRBV25-1 | NA | TRBD1 | TGTGCCAGCAGTGAATTAGGTGGACAGGCCTCCTACGAGCAGTACTTC | CASSELGGQASYEQYF
TRBJ1-2 | TRBV6-6 | few | NA | TGTGCCAGCAGTCCCTACACCCCCTATGGCTACACCTTC | CASSPYTPYGYTF
TRBJ2-4 | TRBV11-3 | few | NA | TGTGCCAGCAGCTCCCGGGGCCCGAACATTCAGTACTTC | CASSSRGPNIQYF
TRBJ2-3 | TRBV12-3/TRBV12-4 | few | NA | TGTGCCAGCAGTTTCCGAAGCCAAAGCACAGATACGCAGTATTTT | CASSFRSQSTDTQYF
TRBJ1-2 | TRBV6-1 | NA | TRBD1 | TGTGCCAGCAGTCTTGAGACAGGGGCAGCTAACTATGGCTACACCTTC | CASSLETGAANYGYTF
TRBJ1-1 | TRBV5-1 | NA | NA | TGCGCCAGCAGGGGACGGGCTGAAGCTTTCTTT | CASRGRAEAFF
TRBJ1-3 | TRBV20-1 | NA | NA | TGCAGTGCTAGAGGGTCAGGGGACGGAAACACCATATATTTT | CSARGSGDGNTIYF
TRBJ2-1 | TRBV24-1 | NA | NA | TGTGCCACCAGTGACTCCTCCCAACTCCACTACAATGAGCAGTTCTTC | CATSDSSQLHYNEQFF
TRBJ1-1 | TRBV24-1 | NA | NA | TGTGCCACCACGGCAGGGGCCAGCACTGAAGCTTTCTTT | CATTAGASTEAFF
TRBJ2-2 | TRBV12-3/TRBV12-4 | few | TRBD1 | TGTGCCAGCAGTGGCGGGACAGGCAACACCGGGGAGCTGTTTTTT | CASSGGTGNTGELFF
TRBJ1-1 | TRBV20-1 | NA | NA | TGCAGTGCCAGAGGGGACTTGAGGGACACTGAAGCTTTCTTT | CSARGDLRDTEAFF
TRBJ2-7 | TRBV7-9 | few | TRBD1 | TGTGCCAGCAGCTCTTACAGGGGGGCAACCTACGAGCAGTACTTC | CASSSYRGATYEQYF
TRBJ1-4 | TRBV12-3/TRBV12-4 | once | NA | TGTGCCAGCAGTTTAGCTAACGGAAGTGAAAAACTGTTTTTT | CASSLANGSEKLFF
TRBJ2-1 | TRBV6-2/TRBV6-3 | few | TRBD2 | TGTGCCAGCAGTCGCCTCGAGCGGGGGCCTTACAATGAGCAGTTCTTC | CASSRLERGPYNEQFF
TRBJ2-4 | TRBV20-1 | NA | TRBD1 | TGCAGTGCATGGGACAGAGTAACCAAAAACATTCAGTACTTC | CSAWDRVTKNIQYF
TRBJ1-5 | TRBV15 | NA | NA | TGTGCCACCAGCAGAGATCCCGGGTTTAGACAGCCCCAGCATTTT | CATSRDPGFRQPQHF
TRBJ2-1 | TRBV27 | NA | NA | TGTGCCAGCAGTTTGGTTTGGGGTTATTACAATGAGCAGTTCTTC | CASSLVWGYYNEQFF
TRBJ2-3 | TRBV7-2 | NA | TRBD2 | TGTGCCAGCTTAGGTGGGACTAGCGGGAGGCCCTATACGCAGTATTTT | CASLGGTSGRPYTQYF
TRBJ2-5 | TRBV7-7 | few | NA | TGTGCTAGCAGCCACACTCCAGCGGGAGAGACCCAGTACTTC | CASSHTPAGETQYF